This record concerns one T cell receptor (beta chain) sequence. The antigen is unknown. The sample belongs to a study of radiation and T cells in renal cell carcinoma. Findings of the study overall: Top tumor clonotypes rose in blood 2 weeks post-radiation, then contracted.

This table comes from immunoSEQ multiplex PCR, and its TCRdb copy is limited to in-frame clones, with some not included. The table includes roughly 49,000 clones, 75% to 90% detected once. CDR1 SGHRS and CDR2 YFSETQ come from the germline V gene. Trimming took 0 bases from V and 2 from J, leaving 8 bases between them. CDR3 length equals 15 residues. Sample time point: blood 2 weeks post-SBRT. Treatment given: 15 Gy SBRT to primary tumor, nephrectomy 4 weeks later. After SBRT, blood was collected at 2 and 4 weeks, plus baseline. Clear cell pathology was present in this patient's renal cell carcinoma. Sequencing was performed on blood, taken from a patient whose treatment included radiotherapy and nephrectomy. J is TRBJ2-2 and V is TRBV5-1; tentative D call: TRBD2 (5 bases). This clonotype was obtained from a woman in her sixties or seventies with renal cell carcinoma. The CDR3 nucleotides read TGCGCCAGCAGCTTGGAAGCGGACAACACCGGGGAGCTGTTTTTT. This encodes CASSLEADNTGELFF.